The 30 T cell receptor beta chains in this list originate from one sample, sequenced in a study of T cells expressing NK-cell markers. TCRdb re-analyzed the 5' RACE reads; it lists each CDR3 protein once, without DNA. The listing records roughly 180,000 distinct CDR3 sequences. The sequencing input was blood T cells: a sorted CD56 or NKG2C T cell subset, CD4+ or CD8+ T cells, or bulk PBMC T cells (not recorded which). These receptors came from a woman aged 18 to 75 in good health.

The CDR3 spells CSVPLGQGQAYF. This rearrangement joins TRBV20-1 to TRBJ2-3; TCRdb's assignment of TRBD1 cannot be checked, as there is no DNA. This CDR3 has 12 residues. The V gene's germline CDR1 is DFQATT and CDR2 SNEGSKA (reference sequence).

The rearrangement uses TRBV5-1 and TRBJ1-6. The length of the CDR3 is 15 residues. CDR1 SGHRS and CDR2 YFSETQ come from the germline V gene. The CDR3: CASSFGENYNSPLHF.

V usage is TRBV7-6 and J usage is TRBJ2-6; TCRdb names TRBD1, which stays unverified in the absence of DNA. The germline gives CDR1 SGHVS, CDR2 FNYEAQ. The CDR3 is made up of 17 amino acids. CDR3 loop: CASSLEGRNSGANVLTF.

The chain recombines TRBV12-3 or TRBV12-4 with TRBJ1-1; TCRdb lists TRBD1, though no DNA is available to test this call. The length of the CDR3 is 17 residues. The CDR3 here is CASSFYLIPRVRTEAFF.

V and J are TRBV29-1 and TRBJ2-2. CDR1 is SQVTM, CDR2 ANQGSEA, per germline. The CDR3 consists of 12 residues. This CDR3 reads CSVRQNTGELFF.

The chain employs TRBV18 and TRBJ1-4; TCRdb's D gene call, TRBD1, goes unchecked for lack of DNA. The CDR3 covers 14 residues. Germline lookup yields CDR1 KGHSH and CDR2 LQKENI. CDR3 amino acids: CASSPFRGGEKLFF.

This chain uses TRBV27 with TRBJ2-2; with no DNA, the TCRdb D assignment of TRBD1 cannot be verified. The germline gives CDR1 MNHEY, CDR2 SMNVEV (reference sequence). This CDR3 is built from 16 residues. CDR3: CASSFLGGGFTGELFF.

The CDR3 protein is CASRPNQQAYEQYF. The chain has TRBV6-1 and TRBJ2-7; TCRdb lists TRBD1, though no DNA is available to test this call. CDR1 is MNHNS, CDR2 SASEGT, per germline. The CDR3 sequence is 14 residues long.

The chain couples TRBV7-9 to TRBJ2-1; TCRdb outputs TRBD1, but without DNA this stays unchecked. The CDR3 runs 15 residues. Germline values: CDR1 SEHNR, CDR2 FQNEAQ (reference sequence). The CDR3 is CASIIGSGSYNEQFF.

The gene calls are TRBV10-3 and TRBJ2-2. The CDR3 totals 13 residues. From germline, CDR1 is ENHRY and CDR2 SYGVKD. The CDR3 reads CAISEPTSGELFF.

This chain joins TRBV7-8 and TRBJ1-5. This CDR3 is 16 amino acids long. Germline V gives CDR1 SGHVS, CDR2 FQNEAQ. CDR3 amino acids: CASSLAPRGYNQPQHF.

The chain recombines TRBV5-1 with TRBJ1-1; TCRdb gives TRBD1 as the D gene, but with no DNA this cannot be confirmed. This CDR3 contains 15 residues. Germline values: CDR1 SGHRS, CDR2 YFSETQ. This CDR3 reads CASSLEGGIQTEAFF.

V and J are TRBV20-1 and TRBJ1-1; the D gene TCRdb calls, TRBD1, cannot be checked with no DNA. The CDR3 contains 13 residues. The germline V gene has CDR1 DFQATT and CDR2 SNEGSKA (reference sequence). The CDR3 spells CSARRGQVAEAFF.

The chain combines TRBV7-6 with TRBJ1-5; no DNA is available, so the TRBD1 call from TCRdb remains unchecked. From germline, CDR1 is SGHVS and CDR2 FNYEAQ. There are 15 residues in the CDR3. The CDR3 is CASSRAGGSNQPQHF.

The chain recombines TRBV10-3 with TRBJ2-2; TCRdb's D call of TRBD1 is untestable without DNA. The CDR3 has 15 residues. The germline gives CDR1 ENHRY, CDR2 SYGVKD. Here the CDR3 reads CAVGRGPKNTGELFF.

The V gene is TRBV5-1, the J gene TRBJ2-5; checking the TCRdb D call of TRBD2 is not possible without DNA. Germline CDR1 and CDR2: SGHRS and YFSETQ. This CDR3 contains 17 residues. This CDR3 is CASSLLPSGGAQETQYF.

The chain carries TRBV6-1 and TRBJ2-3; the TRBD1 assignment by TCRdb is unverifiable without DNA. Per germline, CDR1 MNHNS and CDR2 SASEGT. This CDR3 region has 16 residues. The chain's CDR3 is CASSAWGGGTTDTQYF.

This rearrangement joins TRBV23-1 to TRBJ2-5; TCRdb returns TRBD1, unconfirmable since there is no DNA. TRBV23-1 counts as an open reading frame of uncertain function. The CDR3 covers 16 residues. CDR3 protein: CASSQSTGGPQETQYF.

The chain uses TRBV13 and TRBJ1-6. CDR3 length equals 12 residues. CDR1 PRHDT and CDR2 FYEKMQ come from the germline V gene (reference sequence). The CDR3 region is CASGRANSPLHF.

The CDR3 sequence: CASSLERQGGDTQYF. The chain couples TRBV5-1 to TRBJ2-3; the TCRdb D gene call, TRBD2, has no DNA to confirm it. The CDR3 has 15 residues. Germline CDR1 and CDR2: SGHRS and YFSETQ.

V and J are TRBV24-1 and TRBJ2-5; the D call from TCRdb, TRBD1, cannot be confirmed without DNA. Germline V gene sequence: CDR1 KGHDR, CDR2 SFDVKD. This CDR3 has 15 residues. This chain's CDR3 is CATSDGGTVQETQYF.

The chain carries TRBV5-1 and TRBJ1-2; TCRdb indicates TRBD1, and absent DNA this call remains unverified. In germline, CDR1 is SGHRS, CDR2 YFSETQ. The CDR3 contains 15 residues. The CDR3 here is CASSSQTGGGDGYTF. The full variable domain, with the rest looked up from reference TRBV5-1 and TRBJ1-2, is KAGVTQTPRYLIKTRGQQVTLSCSPISGHRSVSWYQQTPGQGLQFLFEYFSETQRNKGNFPGRFSGRQFSNSRSEMNVSTLELGDSALYLCASSSQTGGGDGYTFGSGTRLTVV.

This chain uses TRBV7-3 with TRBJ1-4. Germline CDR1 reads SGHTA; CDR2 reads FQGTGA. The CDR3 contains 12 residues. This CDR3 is CASSPDNEKLFF.

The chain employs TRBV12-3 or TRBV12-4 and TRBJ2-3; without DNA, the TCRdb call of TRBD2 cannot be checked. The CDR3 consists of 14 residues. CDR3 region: CASTVAGTSYTQYF.

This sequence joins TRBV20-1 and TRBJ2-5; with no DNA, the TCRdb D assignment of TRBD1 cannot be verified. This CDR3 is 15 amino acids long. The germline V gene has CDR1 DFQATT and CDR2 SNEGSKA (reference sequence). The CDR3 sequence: CSARQGRGTQETQYF.

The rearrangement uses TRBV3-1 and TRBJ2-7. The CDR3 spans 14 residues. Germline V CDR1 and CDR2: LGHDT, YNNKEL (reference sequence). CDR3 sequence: CASSQEIVYYEQYF.

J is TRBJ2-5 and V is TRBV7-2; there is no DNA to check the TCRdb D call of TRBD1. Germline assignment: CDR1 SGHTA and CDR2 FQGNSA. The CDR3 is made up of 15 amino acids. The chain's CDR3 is CASSLEVGGLLTQYF.

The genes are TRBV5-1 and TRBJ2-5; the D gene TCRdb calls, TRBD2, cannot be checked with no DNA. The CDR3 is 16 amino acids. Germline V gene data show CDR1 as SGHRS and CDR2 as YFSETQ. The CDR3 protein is CASSLVVGLAEETQYF.

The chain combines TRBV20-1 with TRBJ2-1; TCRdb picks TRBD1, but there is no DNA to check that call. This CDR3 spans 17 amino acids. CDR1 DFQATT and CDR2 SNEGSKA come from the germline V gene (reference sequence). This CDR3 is CSAVGRGALIAYNEQFF.

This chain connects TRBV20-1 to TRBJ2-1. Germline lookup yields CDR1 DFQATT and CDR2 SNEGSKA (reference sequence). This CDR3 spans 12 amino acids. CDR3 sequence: CSASGGYNEQFF.